This T cell receptor beta chain derives from a study of blood T cells in healthy people across ages. This clonotype has just a few counts. Then a second PCR, running about 6 to 11 cycles, was carried out with a sample-barcoded 5' primer and a J-beta primer mix. MiXCR, applied by TCRdb to the 5' RACE reads, yields one record per CDR3 protein. Seen here are around 1,500,000 distinct CDR3 sequences, roughly 27% observed once, and the top ten hold roughly 8%. This CDR3 spans 13 amino acids. Trimming shortened V by 8 bases and J by 0 bases, and 8 bases separated the two germline ends. Each of the donors had about 9.9 milliliters of peripheral blood drawn into EDTA-treated Vacutainer tubes.

This sequence was found in a young woman in good health. V usage is TRBV23-1 and J usage is TRBJ1-5; D ambiguous. TRBV23-1 is placed among ORFs of uncertain function. Sequencing was performed on blood. The CDR3 sequence is CASDLNSNQPQHF. CDR3 in DNA: TGCGCCAGCGACTTAAATAGCAATCAGCCCCAGCATTTT.